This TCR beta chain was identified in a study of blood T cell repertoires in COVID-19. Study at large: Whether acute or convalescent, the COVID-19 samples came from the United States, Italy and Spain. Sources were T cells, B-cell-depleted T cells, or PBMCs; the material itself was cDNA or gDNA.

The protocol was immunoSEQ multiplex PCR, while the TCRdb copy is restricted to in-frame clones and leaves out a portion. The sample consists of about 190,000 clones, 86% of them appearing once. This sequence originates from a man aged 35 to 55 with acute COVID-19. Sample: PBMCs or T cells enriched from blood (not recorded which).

The CDR3 coding sequence is TGTGCCAGCAGCCTCAGGTTGCGGGAGACCGAGCAGTTCTTC. Protein product: CASSLRLRETEQFF. The V gene is TRBV7-2, the J gene TRBJ2-1, with 7 bases identical to TRBD2. Germline V lookup: CDR1 SGHTA, CDR2 FQGNSA. The CDR3 extends over 14 amino acids. V lost 5 bases and J lost 10; bases outside the gene matches: 11.